Only a few counts were recorded for the clone carrying this T cell receptor (beta chain). Antigen: not known. There were likely unrecorded immune exposures, though donors were nominally healthy when sampled. This sample was taken from a study of cytomegalovirus exposure and HLA in healthy donors. This CDR3 comprises 16 residues. The V and J ends lost 3 bases and 2 bases, in that order; junction bases with no gene match: 6. The germline gives CDR1 MRHNA, CDR2 SNTAGT. Study results and caveats: In a later analysis, specific HLA alleles were associated with 15,000 to 20,000 TCR beta sequences at a 0.05 false discovery rate.

This PCR relied on a set of 60 Vbeta primers and 13 Jbeta primers. As originally analysed: It was a later analysis that counted about 80 million unique TCR beta chains, of which some 9.9 million were shared. Some clones are missing from TCRdb's copy, which holds only in-frame ones; the method was immunoSEQ multiplex PCR. V, J and clone size reflect that table, while D and trimming were determined from the DNA. In the table there are about 120,000 clones, 80% to 85% of which are singletons. The V and J genes are TRBV6-4 and TRBJ2-1; TRBD2 aligns across 8 bases. Sequencing was carried out using PBMCs. This clonotype was obtained from a woman aged 30 to 39 in good health and CMV-seronegative. CDR3 in amino acids: CASSETGLAAYNEQFF. The DNA of the CDR3 is TGTGCCAGCAGTGAAACTGGACTAGCAGCCTACAATGAGCAGTTCTTC.